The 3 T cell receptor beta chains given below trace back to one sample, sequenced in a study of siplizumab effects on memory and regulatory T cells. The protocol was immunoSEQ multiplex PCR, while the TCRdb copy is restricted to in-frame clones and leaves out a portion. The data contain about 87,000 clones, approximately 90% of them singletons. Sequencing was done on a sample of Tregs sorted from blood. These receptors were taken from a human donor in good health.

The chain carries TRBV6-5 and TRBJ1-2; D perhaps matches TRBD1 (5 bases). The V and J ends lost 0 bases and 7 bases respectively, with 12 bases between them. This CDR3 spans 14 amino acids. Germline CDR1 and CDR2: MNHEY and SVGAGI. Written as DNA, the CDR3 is TGTGCCAGCAGTTACTCGGTCGGCAGGGTTGGCTACACCTTC. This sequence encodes CASSYSVGRVGYTF.

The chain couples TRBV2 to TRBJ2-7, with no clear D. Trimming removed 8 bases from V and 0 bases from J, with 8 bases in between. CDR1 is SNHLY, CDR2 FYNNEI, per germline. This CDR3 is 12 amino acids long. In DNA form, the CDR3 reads TGTGCCAGCGGATATCGCTCCTACGAGCAGTACTTC. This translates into CASGYRSYEQYF.

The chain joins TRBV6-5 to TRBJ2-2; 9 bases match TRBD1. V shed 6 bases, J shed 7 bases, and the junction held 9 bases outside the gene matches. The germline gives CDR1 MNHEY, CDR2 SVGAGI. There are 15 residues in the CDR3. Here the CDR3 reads CASRGNRGQDGELFF. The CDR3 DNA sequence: TGTGCCAGCAGGGGCAACAGGGGGCAGGACGGGGAGCTGTTTTTT.